This entry lists 15 T cell receptor beta chains sequenced from one sample in a study of T cells after yellow fever vaccination. MiXCR was run by TCRdb on the 5' RACE reads, yielding one entry per CDR3 protein. The sample has 180,000 or so distinct CDR3 sequences; about 11% are singletons. Sequenced material: CD8+ T cells sorted from PBMCs, taken 15 days after the yellow fever booster vaccination. These receptors were obtained from a man younger than 30 who received the YFV17D yellow fever vaccine.

A few counts support this clonotype. The V call is TRBV20-1, the J call TRBJ2-7, with D uncertain. The V end lost 5 bases, the J end lost 0 bases, and 8 bases lay between the germline ends. This CDR3 spans 12 amino acids. Germline CDR1 DFQATT, CDR2 SNEGSKA (reference sequence). The CDR3 DNA follows: TGCAGTGCTGCCAGCCCCTCCTACGAGCAGTACGTC. The encoded protein is CSAASPSYEQYV.

This chain uses TRBV21-1 with TRBJ2-4; the table's D call, TRBD2, has no DNA check behind it. TRBV21-1 is termed a pseudogene. This CDR3 region has 14 residues. This chain's CDR3 is CASSASEEGNIQYF. The CDR3 bases are TGTGCCAGCAGTGCTTCAGAAGAGGGAAACATTCAGTACTTC.

This clonotype was found a few times. The chain employs TRBV27 and TRBJ1-4; D is undetermined. Germline V lookup: CDR1 MNHEY, CDR2 SMNVEV (reference sequence). The CDR3 spans 15 residues. The V and J ends lost 1 base and 0 bases respectively, with 6 bases between them. The chain's CDR3 is CASSLYPATNEKLFF. The CDR3 DNA reads as TGTGCCAGCAGTTTATACCCCGCAACTAATGAAAAACTGTTTTTT.

V usage is TRBV7-9 and J usage is TRBJ1-1; 12 bases map to TRBD1. The CDR3 consists of 16 residues. V lost 4 bases, J lost 0 bases, and 3 bases stayed unmatched. In germline, CDR1 is SEHNR, CDR2 FQNEAQ (reference sequence). For the CDR3, the DNA is TGTGCCAGCAGCTCGGGACAGGGGGCGATGAACACTGAAGCTTTCTTT. Residues: CASSSGQGAMNTEAFF.

This clonotype was observed a handful of times. A read error may produce the germline difference seen at one junction end. The chain carries TRBV6-5 and TRBJ1-5; 7 positions match TRBD1. CDR1 is MNHEY, CDR2 SVGAGI, per germline. CDR3 length equals 13 residues. The chain's CDR3 is CASSSSQGGPRHF. DNA for the CDR3: TGTGCCAGCAGCTCCTCTCAGGGGGGCCCCCGGCATTTT.

This clonotype was counted between two and nine times. V and J are TRBV4-1 and TRBJ1-1; D gene uncertain. CDR3 length: 14 amino acids. Germline V CDR1 and CDR2: MGHRA, YSYEKL. Between the trimmed V and J ends, which lost 4 bases and 2 bases, there was a span of 11 bases. CDR3 region: CASSRAGQNTEAFF. DNA of the CDR3: TGCGCCAGCAGCCGAGCCGGGCAAAACACTGAAGCTTTCTTT.

The V gene is TRBV20-1, the J gene TRBJ2-3; D gene ambiguous. CDR1 and CDR2 from the germline V gene are DFQATT and SNEGSKA (reference sequence). The CDR3 is 13 residues long. The chain's CDR3 is CLVPFIGADTQYF. The DNA of the CDR3 is TGCCTCGTGCCCTTTATCGGTGCAGATACGCAGTATTTT.

The chain recombines TRBV28 with TRBJ2-1, with 8 bases aligning to TRBD1. Germline loops: CDR1 MDHEN, CDR2 SYDVKM. V shed 4 bases and J 5 bases; nucleotides not matched to a gene: 7. CDR3 length: 15 residues. The CDR3 sequence: CASSSTGTGDNEQFF. Written as DNA, the CDR3 is TGTGCCAGCAGTTCGACCGGGACAGGAGACAATGAGCAGTTCTTC. Using reference TRBV28 and TRBJ2-1 for the parts outside the CDR3, the full variable domain is DVKVTQSSRYLVKRTGEKVFLECVQDMDHENMFWYRQDPGLGLRLIYFSYDVKMKEKGDIPEGYSVSREKKERFSLILESASTNQTSMYLCASSSTGTGDNEQFFGPGTRLTVL.

This clonotype was observed a few times. The chain recombines TRBV4-1 with TRBJ2-5; no clear D gene. Trimming removed 3 bases at V and 3 bases at J, with 17 bases between. CDR1 and CDR2 (germline): MGHRA, YSYEKL. The CDR3 consists of 16 residues. The CDR3: CASSHARGHEKETQYF. CDR3 nucleotides: TGCGCCAGCAGCCATGCCCGAGGCCACGAAAAAGAGACCCAGTACTTC.

Here the CDR3 DNA reads TGCGCCAGCAGCCCAGGGGATGGAGAGACCCAGTACTTC. Translated: CASSPGDGETQYF. The V call is TRBV5-1, the J call TRBJ2-5; D perhaps matches TRBD1 (6 bases). CDR3 size: 13 residues. Germline assignment: CDR1 SGHRS and CDR2 YFSETQ. Trimming pared 4 bases from V and 4 bases from J, leaving 11 bases between.

This clonotype was counted between two and nine times. V usage is TRBV9 and J usage is TRBJ2-1; D is possibly TRBD1 (7 bases). Trimming took 3 bases from V and 7 from J, leaving 14 bases between them. The germline gives CDR1 SGDLS, CDR2 YYNGEE. The length of the CDR3 is 14 residues. Here the CDR3 DNA reads TGTGCCAGCAGCGGCTCAGGGGGGTGGAATGAGCAGTTCTTC. Its protein product is CASSGSGGWNEQFF.

This rearrangement joins TRBV7-2 to TRBJ2-1; 7 bases are shared with TRBD2. With V trimmed by 3 bases and J by 3 bases, 8 bases remained unmatched. The CDR3 is 16 residues long. Germline loops: CDR1 SGHTA, CDR2 FQGNSA. The CDR3 DNA follows: TGTGCCAGCAGCTTCCCCGGGACTAAAAACTACAATGAGCAGTTCTTC. Translated, it gives CASSFPGTKNYNEQFF.

This sequence joins TRBV18 and TRBJ2-5; D could derive from TRBD1 or TRBD2 (6 bases each). This CDR3 has 16 amino acids. Germline loops: CDR1 KGHSH, CDR2 LQKENI. Trimming cost V 0 bases and J 3 bases, with 14 bases left between them. CDR3 in DNA: TGTGCCAGCTCACCACCTCGGGCAGGGGAGGAAGAGACCCAGTACTTC. Encoded protein: CASSPPRAGEEETQYF.

This clonotype was seen only a few times. The J gene is TRBJ2-7, the V gene TRBV5-1; D could derive from TRBD1 or TRBD2 (5 bases each). The CDR3 sequence is 16 residues long. Trimming took 6 bases from V and 4 from J, leaving 23 bases between them. Germline-derived CDR1 and CDR2 are SGHRS and YFSETQ. CDR3 region: CASTTRGPPRQYEQYV. The CDR3 DNA sequence: TGCGCCAGCACGACCCGGGGACCACCTAGACAATACGAGCAGTACGTC.

This clonotype showed up just a few times. The rearrangement links TRBV5-5 to TRBJ2-1, with a possible D match to TRBD1 (7 bases). The germline gives CDR1 SGHKS, CDR2 YYEKEE (reference sequence). The CDR3 is made up of 12 amino acids. The ends were cut back, 6 bases at V and 12 bases at J, with 16 bases in the middle. Here the CDR3 reads CASNDNRGGQFF. The CDR3 DNA reads TGTGCCAGCAACGATAACAGGGGAGGGCAGTTCTTC.